These T cell receptor beta chains were read from a single sample in a study of shared clonotypes between healthy human individuals. The method was immunoSEQ multiplex PCR; TCRdb's version includes in-frame clones alone and lacks a portion of them. This table has about 1.5 million clones, around 97% appearing once. Input material: naive CD4+ T cells sorted from blood. These receptors were collected from a man between 25 and 39 years old in good health. Each CDR3 is given with its conserved first and last residue. D genes are given only for firm matches. Only part of the rows carry a size: once, few, many, or a class if the clone is expanded.

j_call: TRBJ1-1
v_call: TRBV7-9
clone_size: .
d_call: .
cdr3_nt: TGTGCCAGCAGCTACGACAGACTTGAAGCTTTCTTT
cdr3_aa: CASSYDRLEAFF

j_call: TRBJ2-1
v_call: TRBV27
clone_size: .
d_call: TRBD2
cdr3_nt: TGTGCCAGCAGTCCTACCGTGGTAGCGGGAGGTCTTATCTACAATGAGCAGTTCTTC
cdr3_aa: CASSPTVVAGGLIYNEQFF

j_call: TRBJ2-2
v_call: TRBV10-1
clone_size: .
d_call: .
cdr3_nt: TGCGCCAGCAGCGTGGGTAGGGCCGGGGAGCTGTTTTTT
cdr3_aa: CASSVGRAGELFF

j_call: TRBJ2-1
v_call: TRBV18
clone_size: once
d_call: TRBD2
cdr3_nt: TGTGCCAGCTCACCACGACTGACTAGCGGGATCAACTCCTACAATGAGCAGTTCTTC
cdr3_aa: CASSPRLTSGINSYNEQFF

j_call: TRBJ1-5
v_call: TRBV11-2
clone_size: .
d_call: .
cdr3_nt: TGTGCCAGCAGCTTAAGGGATGGTGCGGGGCAGCCCCAGCATTTT
cdr3_aa: CASSLRDGAGQPQHF

j_call: TRBJ2-2
v_call: TRBV18
clone_size: .
d_call: .
cdr3_nt: TGTGCCAGCTCACCACAGATCGGGGAGCTGTTTTTT
cdr3_aa: CASSPQIGELFF

j_call: TRBJ2-1
v_call: TRBV7-3
clone_size: .
d_call: .
cdr3_nt: TGTGCCAGCAGCTACAGCCTCTACAATGAGCAGTTCTTC
cdr3_aa: CASSYSLYNEQFF

j_call: TRBJ1-4
v_call: TRBV5-1
clone_size: .
d_call: .
cdr3_nt: TGCGCCAGCACCCGGGGAAGCACTAATGAAAAACTGTTTTTT
cdr3_aa: CASTRGSTNEKLFF

j_call: TRBJ2-5
v_call: TRBV29-1
clone_size: .
d_call: .
cdr3_nt: TGCAGCGTTGTGGGCCGAAGGGAGACCCAGTACTTC
cdr3_aa: CSVVGRRETQYF

j_call: TRBJ2-2
v_call: TRBV5-8
clone_size: .
d_call: TRBD2
cdr3_nt: TGTGCCAGCAGCTTGATCTCGGGAGGGGTAACCGGGGAGCTGTTTTTT
cdr3_aa: CASSLISGGVTGELFF

j_call: TRBJ2-7
v_call: TRBV5-1
clone_size: .
d_call: .
cdr3_nt: TGCGCCAGCAGCTTGCTAGACAGCTACGAGCAGTACTTC
cdr3_aa: CASSLLDSYEQYF

j_call: TRBJ2-5
v_call: TRBV28
clone_size: .
d_call: TRBD1
cdr3_nt: TGTGCCAGCAGCCGTTACAGGGGGAGGTCGGAGACCCAGTACTTC
cdr3_aa: CASSRYRGRSETQYF

j_call: TRBJ2-1
v_call: TRBV5-1
clone_size: once
d_call: .
cdr3_nt: TGCGCCAGCAGCTTGGTCCGGGGGCGCAATGAGCAGTTCTTC
cdr3_aa: CASSLVRGRNEQFF